The 11 T cell receptor beta chains given below trace back to one sample, sequenced in a study of cytomegalovirus exposure and HLA in healthy donors. The PCR employed 60 Vbeta primers together with 13 Jbeta primers. Here immunoSEQ multiplex PCR was the method, and the copy in TCRdb shows in-frame clones only, minus some. This table holds 160,000 or so clones, approximately 76% found once. Input material: PBMCs. These receptors were collected from a man aged 60-69 years in good health and CMV-seronegative.

This clone turned up a few times. The rearrangement links TRBV7-9 to TRBJ2-1; a weak D match, TRBD2 (6 bases). CDR1 and CDR2 (germline): SEHNR, FQNEAQ (reference sequence). The length of the CDR3 is 13 residues. V lost 5 bases to trimming and J lost 9 bases, with 14 bases between them. The chain's CDR3 is CASSARRDGEQFF. The CDR3 region has the DNA TGTGCCAGCAGCGCCAGGAGGGACGGTGAGCAGTTCTTC.

As concerns this clone: This CDR3 is also generated by other DNA sequences in the sample. The V and J genes are TRBV19 and TRBJ2-2, with TRBD1 matching 7 bases. Trimming at V came to 3 bases and at J to 1 base, leaving 2 bases not matched to a gene. The germline V gene encodes CDR1 LNHDA and CDR2 SQIVND (reference sequence). The length of the CDR3 is 15 residues. The CDR3 here is CASSIGQVNTGELFF. The CDR3, as DNA: TGTGCCAGTAGTATTGGACAGGTGAACACCGGGGAGCTGTTTTTT.

The chain combines TRBV6-1 with TRBJ2-2; TRBD2 matches at 10 bases. Germline assignment: CDR1 MNHNS and CDR2 SASEGT. This CDR3 contains 18 residues. The junction had 12 bases not matched to a gene; V was cut back by 4 bases and J by 4 bases. The CDR3 region has the DNA TGTGCCAGCAGTGTGTCGGCTAGCGGGAGCGCCGGCACCGGGGAGCTGTTTTTT. Encoded protein: CASSVSASGSAGTGELFF.

In this sample, this clone turned up once. The chain is built from TRBV18 and TRBJ1-1; tentatively, D is TRBD1 (5 bases). This CDR3 is 13 amino acids long. CDR1 is KGHSH, CDR2 LQKENI, per germline. Trimming stripped 8 bases from V and 0 bases from J, with 10 bases between. This CDR3 is CASGQGLNTEAFF. DNA of the CDR3: TGTGCCAGCGGCCAGGGTCTGAACACTGAAGCTTTCTTT.

The chain links TRBV6-5 to TRBJ2-5; 8 nucleotides match TRBD2. The J call could be wrong; TRBJ2-7 is a better fit for the DNA end. The germline V gene encodes CDR1 MNHEY and CDR2 SVGAGI. This CDR3 comprises 16 residues. The CDR3 loop is CASSYSGTGGQYEQYF. The DNA of the CDR3 is TGTGCCAGCAGTTACTCGGGGACGGGGGGGCAATACGAGCAGTACTTC.

V usage is TRBV7-9 and J usage is TRBJ2-1; D not certain. Germline CDR1 is SEHNR and CDR2 is FQNEAQ (reference sequence). This CDR3 has 12 residues. V was clipped by 1 base and J by 6 bases, with 4 bases between them. The CDR3 is CASSLVLNEQFF. CDR3 nucleotides: TGTGCCAGCAGCTTAGTCCTCAATGAGCAGTTCTTC.

This chain connects TRBV5-4 to TRBJ2-5, with D tentatively TRBD2 (6 bases). Germline V CDR1 and CDR2: SGHNT, YYREEE (reference sequence). Trimming pared 3 bases from V and 0 bases from J, leaving 12 bases between. This CDR3 has 15 amino acids. This chain's CDR3 is CASSYGGGDQETQYF. The CDR3 region has the DNA TGTGCCAGCAGCTACGGGGGAGGTGACCAAGAGACCCAGTACTTC.

In its sample, this clone was seen a few times. The chain joins TRBV9 to TRBJ2-5; 13 nucleotides line up with TRBD2. The CDR3 loop spans 14 amino acids. V gave up 4 bases and J gave up 7 bases; unmatched junction bases: 4. CDR1 is SGDLS, CDR2 YYNGEE, per germline. CDR3 sequence: CASSTGLAGWTQYF. CDR3 DNA sequence: TGTGCCAGCAGCACGGGACTAGCGGGGTGGACCCAGTACTTC.

This clone turned up a few times. The V and J genes are TRBV6-1 and TRBJ2-1, with D possibly TRBD1 on 5 matching bases. CDR1 is MNHNS and CDR2 is SASEGT in the germline V gene. V lost 4 bases and J lost 4, with 5 bases in between. The CDR3 has 12 residues. CDR3 loop: CASSAGYNEQFF. The CDR3 DNA sequence: TGTGCCAGCAGTGCAGGGTACAATGAGCAGTTCTTC.

V usage is TRBV7-9 and J usage is TRBJ2-7, with D perhaps TRBD2 (6 bases). The CDR3 consists of 12 residues. Trimming pared 5 bases from V and 3 bases from J, leaving 8 bases between. Germline values: CDR1 SEHNR, CDR2 FQNEAQ (reference sequence). The CDR3 DNA is TGTGCCAGCAGCGGGGACTTCTACGAGCAGTACTTC. Translated, it gives CASSGDFYEQYF.

The chain employs TRBV5-8 and TRBJ1-5; TRBD1 matches at 8 bases. CDR1 SGHTS and CDR2 YDEGEE come from the germline V gene. Germline trimming cut 4 bases from V and 6 bases from J; bases unmatched to any gene: 9. The CDR3 totals 15 residues. In DNA, the CDR3 is TGTGCCAGCAGCGCCTATCAGGGGGCTGCTCAGCCCCAGCATTTT. Protein product: CASSAYQGAAQPQHF.